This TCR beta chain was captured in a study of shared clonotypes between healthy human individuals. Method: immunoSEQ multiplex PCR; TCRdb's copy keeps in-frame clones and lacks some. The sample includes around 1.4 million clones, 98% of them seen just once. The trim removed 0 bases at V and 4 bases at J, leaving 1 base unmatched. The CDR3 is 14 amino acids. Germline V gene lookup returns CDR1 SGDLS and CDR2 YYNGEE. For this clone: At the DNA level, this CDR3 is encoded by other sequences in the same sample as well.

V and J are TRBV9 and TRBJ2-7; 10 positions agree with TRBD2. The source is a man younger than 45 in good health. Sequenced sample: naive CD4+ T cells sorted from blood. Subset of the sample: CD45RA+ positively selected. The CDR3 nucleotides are TGTGCCAGCAGCGTAGCAGCGGGAGGGTACGAGCAGTACTTC. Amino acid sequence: CASSVAAGGYEQYF.